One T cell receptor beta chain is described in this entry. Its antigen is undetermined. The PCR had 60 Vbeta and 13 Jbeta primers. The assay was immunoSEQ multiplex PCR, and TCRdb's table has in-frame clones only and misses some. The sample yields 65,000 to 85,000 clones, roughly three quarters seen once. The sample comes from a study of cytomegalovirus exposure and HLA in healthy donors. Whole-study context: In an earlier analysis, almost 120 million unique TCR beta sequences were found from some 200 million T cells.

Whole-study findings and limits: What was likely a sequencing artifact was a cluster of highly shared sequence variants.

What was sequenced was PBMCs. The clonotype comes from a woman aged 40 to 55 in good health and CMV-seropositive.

The CDR3 DNA follows: TGTGCCAGCGGTTGGGGAGGCGAGCAGTACTTC. This gives the protein CASGWGGEQYF. V and J are TRBV7-9 and TRBJ2-7; possible D gene TRBD2, 6 bases. Trimming removed 8 bases at V and 6 bases at J, with 11 bases between. The CDR3 runs to 11 residues. Germline lookup yields CDR1 SEHNR and CDR2 FQNEAQ (reference sequence).